The T cell receptor beta chain described here comes from a study of OX40 agonist ivuxolimab in advanced cancers. Libraries were prepared by immunoSEQ multiplex PCR; TCRdb keeps only in-frame clonotypes and omits some of them. The sample shows roughly 55,000 clones, 70% to 80% of them seen only once. The table lists this clone with a few counts. Germline-derived CDR1 and CDR2 are SGHTS and YDEGEE. Trimming left V 1 base short and J 2 bases short, with 14 bases between. The CDR3 is 16 amino acids. The chain carries TRBV5-8 and TRBJ2-3, with a weak D call TRBD1 (5 bases). This receptor was obtained from an adult with an advanced solid tumor such as melanoma, head and neck, liver or kidney cancer. This sample comprised CD4+ or CD8+ T cells sorted from blood, obtained in a trial of the OX40 agonist ivuxolimab. The CDR3 bases are TGTGCCAGCAGCTTGATCCGAGACAGTTACACAGATACGCAGTATTTT. As protein: CASSLIRDSYTDTQYF.